The T cell receptor (beta chain) described here comes from a study of blood T cells in healthy people across ages. Sample-barcoded 5' priming and a J-beta primer mix drove a second PCR of 7 to 11 cycles. A tag from a template-switch adaptor with 12 random nucleotides marked each cDNA molecule. Sequencing yielded, for each sample, at least 2.5 million paired-end reads carrying CDR3. TCRdb processed the 5' RACE reads anew with MiXCR; each CDR3 protein has one entry. The sample lists around 1,900,000 distinct CDR3 sequences; roughly two fifths were seen once. The CDR3 spans 14 residues. The germline gives CDR1 LNHNV, CDR2 YYDKDF (reference sequence). The ends were cut back, 2 bases at V and 8 bases at J, with 13 bases in the middle.

Sequencing used blood. This TCR was sampled from a human donor in good health. The rearrangement uses TRBV15 and TRBJ1-3; D perhaps matches TRBD1 (6 bases). CDR3 residues: CATSRRRQDDTIYF. The CDR3 bases are TGTGCCACCAGCAGAAGAAGACAGGACGACACCATATATTTT.